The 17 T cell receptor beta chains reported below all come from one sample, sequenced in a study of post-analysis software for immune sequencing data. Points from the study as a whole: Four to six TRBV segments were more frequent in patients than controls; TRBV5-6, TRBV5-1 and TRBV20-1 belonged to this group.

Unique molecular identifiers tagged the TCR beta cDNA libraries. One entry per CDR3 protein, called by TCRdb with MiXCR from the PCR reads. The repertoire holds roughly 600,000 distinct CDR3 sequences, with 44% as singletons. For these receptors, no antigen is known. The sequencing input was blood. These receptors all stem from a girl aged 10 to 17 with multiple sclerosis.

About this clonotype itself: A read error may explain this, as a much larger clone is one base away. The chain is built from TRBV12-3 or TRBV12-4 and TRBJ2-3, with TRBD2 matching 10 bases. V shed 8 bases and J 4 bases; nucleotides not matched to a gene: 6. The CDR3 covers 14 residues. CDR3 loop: CASGSSGSSDTQYF. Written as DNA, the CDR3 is TGTGCCAGCGGTTCTAGCGGGAGCTCAGATACGCAGTATTTT.

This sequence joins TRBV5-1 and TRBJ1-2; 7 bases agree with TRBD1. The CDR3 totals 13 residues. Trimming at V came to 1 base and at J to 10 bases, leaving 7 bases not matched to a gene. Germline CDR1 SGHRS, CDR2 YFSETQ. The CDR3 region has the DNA TGCGCCAGCAGCTTGCAACAGGGACAGCTCTACACCTTC. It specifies CASSLQQGQLYTF.

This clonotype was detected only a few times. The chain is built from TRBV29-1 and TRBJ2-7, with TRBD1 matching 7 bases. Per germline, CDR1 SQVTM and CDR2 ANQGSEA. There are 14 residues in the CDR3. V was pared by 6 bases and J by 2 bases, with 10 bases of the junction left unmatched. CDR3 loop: CSVRDSLLTYEQYF. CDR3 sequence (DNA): TGCAGCGTCCGGGACAGTCTGCTCACCTACGAGCAGTACTTC.

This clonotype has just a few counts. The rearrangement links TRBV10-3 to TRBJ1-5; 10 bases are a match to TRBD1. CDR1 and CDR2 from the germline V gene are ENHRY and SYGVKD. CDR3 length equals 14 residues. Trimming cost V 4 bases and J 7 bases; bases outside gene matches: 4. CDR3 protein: CAISGQGADQPQHF. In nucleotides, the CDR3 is TGTGCCATCAGTGGACAGGGGGCGGACCAGCCCCAGCATTTT.

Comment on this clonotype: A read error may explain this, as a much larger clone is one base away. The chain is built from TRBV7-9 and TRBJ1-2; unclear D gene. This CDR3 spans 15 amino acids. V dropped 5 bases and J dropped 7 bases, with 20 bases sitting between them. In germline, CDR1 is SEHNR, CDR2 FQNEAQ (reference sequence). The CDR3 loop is CASSPRTSFDCGYTF. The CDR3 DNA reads TGTGCCAGCAGCCCCCGGACCTCTTTCGACTGTGGCTACACCTTC.

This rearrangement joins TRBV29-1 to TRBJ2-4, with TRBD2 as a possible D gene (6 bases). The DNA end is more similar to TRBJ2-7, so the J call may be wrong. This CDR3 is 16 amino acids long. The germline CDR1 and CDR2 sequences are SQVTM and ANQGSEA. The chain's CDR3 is CSVGQLGRGVRHEQYF. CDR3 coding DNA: TGCAGCGTTGGACAGCTAGGGCGCGGGGTACGCCACGAGCAGTACTTC.

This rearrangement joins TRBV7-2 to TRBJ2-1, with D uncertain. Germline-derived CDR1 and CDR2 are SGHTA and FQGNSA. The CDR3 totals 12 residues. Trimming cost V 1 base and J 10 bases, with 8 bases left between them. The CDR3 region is CASSLGRWEQFF. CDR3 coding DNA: TGTGCCAGCAGCTTAGGGAGATGGGAGCAGTTCTTC.

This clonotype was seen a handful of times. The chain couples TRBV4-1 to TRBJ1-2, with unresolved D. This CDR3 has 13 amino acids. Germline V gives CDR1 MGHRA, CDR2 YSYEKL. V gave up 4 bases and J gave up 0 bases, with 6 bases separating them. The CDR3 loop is CASSPRANYGYTF. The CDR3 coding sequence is TGCGCCAGCAGCCCTCGCGCTAACTATGGCTACACCTTC.

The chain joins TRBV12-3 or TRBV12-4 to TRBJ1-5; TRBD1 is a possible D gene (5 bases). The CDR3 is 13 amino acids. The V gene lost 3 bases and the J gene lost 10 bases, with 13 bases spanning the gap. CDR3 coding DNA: TGTGCCAGCAGTTTTCGCAGGGAGTACCCCCAGCATTTT. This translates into CASSFRREYPQHF.

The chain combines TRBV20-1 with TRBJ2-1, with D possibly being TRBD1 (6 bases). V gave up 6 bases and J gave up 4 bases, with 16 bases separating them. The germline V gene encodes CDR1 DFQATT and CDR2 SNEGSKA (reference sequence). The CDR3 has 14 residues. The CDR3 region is CSAPWQGSYNEQFF. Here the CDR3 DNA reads TGCAGTGCCCCATGGCAGGGGTCTTACAATGAGCAGTTCTTC.

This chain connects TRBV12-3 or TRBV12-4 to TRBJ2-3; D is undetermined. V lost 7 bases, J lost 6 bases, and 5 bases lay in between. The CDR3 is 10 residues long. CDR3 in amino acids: CASKSDTQYF. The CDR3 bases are TGTGCCAGCAAGAGCGATACGCAGTATTTT.

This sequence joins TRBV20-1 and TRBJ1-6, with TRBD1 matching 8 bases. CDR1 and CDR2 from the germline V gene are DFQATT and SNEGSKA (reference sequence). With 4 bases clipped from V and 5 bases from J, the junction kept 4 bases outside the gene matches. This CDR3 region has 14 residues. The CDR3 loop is CSAKQGEDNSPLHF. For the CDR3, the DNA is TGCAGTGCTAAACAGGGGGAAGATAATTCACCCCTCCACTTT.

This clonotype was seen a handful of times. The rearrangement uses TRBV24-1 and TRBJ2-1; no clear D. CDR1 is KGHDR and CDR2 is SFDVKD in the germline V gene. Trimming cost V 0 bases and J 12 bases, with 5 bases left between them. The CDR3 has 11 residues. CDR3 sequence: CATSDLGWQFF. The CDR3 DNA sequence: TGTGCCACCAGTGATTTGGGGTGGCAGTTCTTC.

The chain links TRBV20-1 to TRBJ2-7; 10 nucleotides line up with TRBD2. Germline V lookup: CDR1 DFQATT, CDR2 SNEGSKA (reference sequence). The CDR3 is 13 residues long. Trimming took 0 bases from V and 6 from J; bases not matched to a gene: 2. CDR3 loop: CSARDRLAGEQYF. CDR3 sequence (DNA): TGCAGTGCTAGAGATAGACTAGCGGGCGAGCAGTACTTC.

The CDR3 DNA is TGCGCCAGCAGCTTCGGGGTCGGCACGGTCCAAGAGACCCAGTACTTC. This encodes CASSFGVGTVQETQYF. J is TRBJ2-5 and V is TRBV5-1; D might be TRBD2 (5 bases). The germline CDR1 and CDR2 sequences are SGHRS and YFSETQ. The length of the CDR3 is 16 residues. The germline V and J ends were trimmed by 2 bases and 1 base, with 15 bases remaining between them.

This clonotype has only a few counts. The CDR3: CASSSGLAGRAEQFF. For the CDR3, the DNA is TGCGCCAGCAGCTCGGGACTAGCGGGTCGTGCTGAGCAGTTCTTC. This chain uses TRBV5-1 with TRBJ2-1; 12 bases map to TRBD2. The CDR3 has 15 amino acids. Trimming removed 3 bases from V and 9 bases from J; junction bases left unmatched: 7. CDR1 and CDR2 (germline): SGHRS, YFSETQ.

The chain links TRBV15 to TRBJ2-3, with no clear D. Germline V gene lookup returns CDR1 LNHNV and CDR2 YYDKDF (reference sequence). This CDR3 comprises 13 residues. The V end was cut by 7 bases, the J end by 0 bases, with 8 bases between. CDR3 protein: CATKAGSTDTQYF. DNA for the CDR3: TGTGCCACCAAGGCCGGGAGCACAGATACGCAGTATTTT. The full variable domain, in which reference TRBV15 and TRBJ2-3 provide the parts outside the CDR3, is DAMVIQNPRYQVTQFGKPVTLSCSQTLNHNVMYWYQQKSSQAPKLLFHYYDKDFNNEADTPDNFQSRRPNTSFCFLDIRSPGLGDTAMYLCATKAGSTDTQYFGPGTRLTVL.